This TCR beta chain was profiled in a study of blood T cells in healthy people across ages (dated by TCRdb to between 2014 and 2017). At the level of the whole study: In model experiments, roughly one uniquely barcoded TCR beta cDNA molecule per two T cells was captured by template switching. The study measured age-related changes in TCR beta repertoire diversity using deep sequencing normalized with unique cDNA molecular identifiers. Four age groups were formed from the donors: young (average about 16 years), middle-aged (roughly 38), aged (around 68) and long-lived (approximately 78). To avoid experimental bias, donors of different ages were randomly spread across the sequencing lanes. Using the same blood draw, the study looked at two additional independent replicas of 1 million unique cDNA reads for two donors, one aged 18 to 30 and the other aged 80 or older. On the study overall, not on this receptor specifically: Estimates of total diversity from one million sequenced T cells were regarded as lower bounds and underestimates. Since profiling was done on bulk unsorted PBMCs, naive and antigen-experienced compartments could not be conclusively compared. Compared with the aged group, more naive CD4+ T cells, fewer expanded clones and increased TCR diversity were shown by the long-lived group, suggesting age selection. As age increased, observed TCR beta diversity per million T cells dropped in a roughly linear way, and a significant reduction was already evident by age 40. Because donor CMV infection status was unknown, age-related changes in expanded clonotypes were potentially confounded. There was a strong correlation between observed TCR beta diversity and the percentage of naive T cells measured by flow cytometry.

Library prep was done by 5' RACE. The sequencing machine was an Illumina HiSeq 2500. A second 7 to 11 cycle PCR used a sample-barcoded 5' primer and a J-beta primer mix. Each TCR beta cDNA molecule received a unique molecular identifier from a template-switch 5' adaptor carrying 12 random nucleotides. At least 2.5 million CDR3-containing paired-end reads were obtained from each sample. The Mint cDNA synthesis kit, primed by a TRBC-specific oligonucleotide, was used to synthesize first-strand cDNA from all RNA. After uracil-DNA glycosylase treatment, a first 18-cycle PCR used universal primers M1SS and BC2_uni_R on all cDNA. The study's own analysis went as follows. For normalization, 1 million high-quality reads, each with a distinct molecular identifier, were randomly selected from each sample. Instead of being binned into consensus sequences, reads with shared molecular identifiers were discarded. MiTCR, set to a Q25 quality threshold and the strictest error-elimination algorithm, was used for CDR3 identification, clonotype clustering and error correction. A nonparametric unseen species model with Euler transformation was used to estimate a lower bound on total TCR beta diversity. TCRdb's own reprocessing of the public reads used fastp at Q25 and MiXCR and kept productive beta chains. Every CDR3 protein is listed once, alongside the most common genes and DNA of its rows. TCRdb assigned the V and J calls; the authors' analysis was not used. The sample yields about 620,000 distinct CDR3 sequences; 52% were counted once. The biggest ten clones account for approximately 13% of the sample.

A word on this clonotype: No antigen is known for it. Base qualities were left out, and no much larger clone turns up one base away.

The CDR3 runs 16 residues from the cysteine to the phenylalanine. The entry retains the CDR3 DNA only, 48 bases that are in frame from base 1. V drops 3 bases and J drops 4 bases, leaving 18 bases in between. The approximately 40 donors, aged about 6 to 95 years, were systemically healthy Caucasian individuals from Russia. Each donor gave 8 to 10 milliliters of peripheral blood, collected into EDTA-treated Vacutainer tubes. PBMCs were isolated by Ficoll-Paque density-gradient centrifugation, with at least 6 million obtained per sample. Total RNA, at least 5.5 micrograms per sample, was extracted from PBMCs with Trizol reagent. The percentages of naive CD45RAhigh/CD27high T cells were determined by flow cytometry on a PBMC aliquot from every donor.

The sequenced sample consisted of blood. In this chain, TRBV12-3 or TRBV12-4 is recombined with TRBJ1-1; tentative D gene TRBD1, with 5 bases matching. This sequence originates from a woman of 80 years or more in good health. The CDR3: CASSFYAAGLATEAFF. At the DNA level, the sequence is TGTGCCAGCAGTTTTTACGCGGCAGGGCTGGCCACTGAAGCTTTCTTT.